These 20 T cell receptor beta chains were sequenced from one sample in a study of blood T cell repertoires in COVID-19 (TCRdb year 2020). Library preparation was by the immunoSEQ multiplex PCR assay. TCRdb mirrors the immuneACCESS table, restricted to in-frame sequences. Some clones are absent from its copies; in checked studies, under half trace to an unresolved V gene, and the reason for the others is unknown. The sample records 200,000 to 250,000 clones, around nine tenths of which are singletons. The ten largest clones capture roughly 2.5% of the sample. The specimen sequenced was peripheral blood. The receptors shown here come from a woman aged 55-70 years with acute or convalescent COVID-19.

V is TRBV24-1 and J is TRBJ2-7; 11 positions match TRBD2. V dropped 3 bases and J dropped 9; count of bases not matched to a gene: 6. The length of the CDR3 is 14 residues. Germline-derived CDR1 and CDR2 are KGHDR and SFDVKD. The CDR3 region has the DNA TGTGCCACCAGTGATGCGTTAGCGGGAGGGAGGCAGTACTTC. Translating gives CATSDALAGGRQYF.

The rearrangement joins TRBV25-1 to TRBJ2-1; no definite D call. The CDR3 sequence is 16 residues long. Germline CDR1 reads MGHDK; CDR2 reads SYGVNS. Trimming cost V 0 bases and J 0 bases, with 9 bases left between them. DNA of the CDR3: TGTGCCAGCAGTGAATATCGACGGAGCTCCTACAATGAGCAGTTCTTC. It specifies CASSEYRRSSYNEQFF.

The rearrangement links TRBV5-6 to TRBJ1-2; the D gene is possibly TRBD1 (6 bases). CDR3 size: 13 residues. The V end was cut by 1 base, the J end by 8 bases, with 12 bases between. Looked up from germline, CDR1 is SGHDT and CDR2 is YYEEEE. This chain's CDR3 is CASSLPGGEGYTF. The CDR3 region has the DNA TGTGCCAGCAGCTTGCCGGGGGGCGAAGGCTACACCTTC.

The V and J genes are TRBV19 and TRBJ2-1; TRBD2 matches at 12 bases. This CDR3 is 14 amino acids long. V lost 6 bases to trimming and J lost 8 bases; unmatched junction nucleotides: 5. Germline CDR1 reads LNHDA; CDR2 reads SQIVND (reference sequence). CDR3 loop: CASRTSGSNYEQFF. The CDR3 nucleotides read TGTGCCAGTAGGACTAGCGGGAGTAACTATGAGCAGTTCTTC.

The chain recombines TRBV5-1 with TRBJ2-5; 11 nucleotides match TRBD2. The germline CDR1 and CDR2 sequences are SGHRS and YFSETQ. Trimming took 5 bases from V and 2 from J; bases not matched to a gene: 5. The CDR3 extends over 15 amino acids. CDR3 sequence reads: CASRPGTSGQETQYF. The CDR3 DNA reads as TGCGCCAGCAGACCCGGGACTAGCGGACAAGAGACCCAGTACTTC. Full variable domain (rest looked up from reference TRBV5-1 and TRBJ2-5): KAGVTQTPRYLIKTRGQQVTLSCSPISGHRSVSWYQQTPGQGLQFLFEYFSETQRNKGNFPGRFSGRQFSNSRSEMNVSTLELGDSALYLCASRPGTSGQETQYFGPGTRLLVL.

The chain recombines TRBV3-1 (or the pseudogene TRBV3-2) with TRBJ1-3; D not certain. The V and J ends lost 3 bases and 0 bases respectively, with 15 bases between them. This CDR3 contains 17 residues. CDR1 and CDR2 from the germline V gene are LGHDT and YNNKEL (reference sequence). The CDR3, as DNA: TGTGCCAGCAGCCAGCAGCAGGTGGCGAGCTCTGGAAACACCATATATTTT. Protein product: CASSQQQVASSGNTIYF.

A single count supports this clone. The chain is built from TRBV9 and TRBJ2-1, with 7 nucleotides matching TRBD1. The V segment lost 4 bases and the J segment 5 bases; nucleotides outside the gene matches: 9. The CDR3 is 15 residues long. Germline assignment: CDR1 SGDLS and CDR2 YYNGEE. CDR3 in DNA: TGTGCCAGCAGCCAAGATCCGGGACAGCACAATGAGCAGTTCTTC. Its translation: CASSQDPGQHNEQFF.

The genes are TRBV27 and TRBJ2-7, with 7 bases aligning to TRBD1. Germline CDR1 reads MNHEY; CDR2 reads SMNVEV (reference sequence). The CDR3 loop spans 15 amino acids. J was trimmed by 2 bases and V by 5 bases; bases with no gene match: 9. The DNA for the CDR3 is TGTGCCAGCAGTCCACGGACAGGACTCACCTACGAGCAGTACTTC. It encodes CASSPRTGLTYEQYF.

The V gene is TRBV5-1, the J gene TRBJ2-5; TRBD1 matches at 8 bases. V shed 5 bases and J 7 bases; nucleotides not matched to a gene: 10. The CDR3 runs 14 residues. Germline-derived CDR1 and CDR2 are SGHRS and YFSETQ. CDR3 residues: CASSPDRGSGTQYF. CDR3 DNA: TGCGCCAGCAGTCCCGACAGGGGTTCAGGGACCCAGTACTTC.

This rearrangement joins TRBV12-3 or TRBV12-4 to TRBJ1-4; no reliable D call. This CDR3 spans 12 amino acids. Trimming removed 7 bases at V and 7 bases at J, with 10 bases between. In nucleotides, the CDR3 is TGTGCCAGCACGCGGCCGCGTGAAAAACTGTTTTTT. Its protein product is CASTRPREKLFF.

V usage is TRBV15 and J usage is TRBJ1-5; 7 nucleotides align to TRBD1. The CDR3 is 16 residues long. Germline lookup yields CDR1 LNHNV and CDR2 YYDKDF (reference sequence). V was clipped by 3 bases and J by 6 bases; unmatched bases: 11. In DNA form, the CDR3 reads TGTGCCACCAGCAGCGCTAGGCGGACAGGAGTTCAGCCCCAGCATTTT. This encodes CATSSARRTGVQPQHF. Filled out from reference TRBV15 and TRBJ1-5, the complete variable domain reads DAMVIQNPRYQVTQFGKPVTLSCSQTLNHNVMYWYQQKSSQAPKLLFHYYDKDFNNEADTPDNFQSRRPNTSFCFLDIRSPGLGDTAMYLCATSSARRTGVQPQHFGDGTRLSIL.

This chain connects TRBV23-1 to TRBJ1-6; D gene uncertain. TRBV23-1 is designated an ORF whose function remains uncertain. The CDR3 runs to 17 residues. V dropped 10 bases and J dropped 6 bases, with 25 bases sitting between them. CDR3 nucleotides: TGCGCCACCGACTCGATGTTTTTGACGGGAGGTAATTCACCCCTCCACTTT. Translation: CATDSMFLTGGNSPLHF.

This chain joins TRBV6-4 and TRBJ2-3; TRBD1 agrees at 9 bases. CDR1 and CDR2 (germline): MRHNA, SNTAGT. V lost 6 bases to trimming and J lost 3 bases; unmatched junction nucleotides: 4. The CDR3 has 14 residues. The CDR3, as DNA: TGTGCCAGCAGCCTGACAGGGGGGACAGATACGCAGTATTTT. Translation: CASSLTGGTDTQYF.

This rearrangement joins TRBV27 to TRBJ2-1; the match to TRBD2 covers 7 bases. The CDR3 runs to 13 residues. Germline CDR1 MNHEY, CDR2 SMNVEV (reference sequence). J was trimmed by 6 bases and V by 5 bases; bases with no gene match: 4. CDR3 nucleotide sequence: TGTGCCAGCAGTCCCCGACTAGCCAATGAGCAGTTCTTC. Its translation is CASSPRLANEQFF.

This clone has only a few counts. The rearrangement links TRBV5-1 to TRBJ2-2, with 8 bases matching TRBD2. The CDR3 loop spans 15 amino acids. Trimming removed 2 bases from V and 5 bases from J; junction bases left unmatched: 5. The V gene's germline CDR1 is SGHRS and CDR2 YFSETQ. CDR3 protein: CASSLAGDGTGELFF. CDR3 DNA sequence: TGCGCCAGCAGCTTAGCGGGAGACGGGACCGGGGAGCTGTTTTTT.

The CDR3 loop is CASRLAERAKNIQYF. The CDR3 DNA follows: TGTGCATCGCGACTAGCGGAGCGAGCCAAAAACATTCAGTACTTC. The genes are TRBV28 and TRBJ2-4; TRBD2 matches at 9 bases. CDR1 MDHEN and CDR2 SYDVKM come from the germline V gene. This CDR3 contains 15 residues.

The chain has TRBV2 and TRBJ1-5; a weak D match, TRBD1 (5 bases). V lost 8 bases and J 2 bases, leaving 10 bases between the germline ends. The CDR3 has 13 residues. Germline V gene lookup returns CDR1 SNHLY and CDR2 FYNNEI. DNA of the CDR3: TGTGCCAGCGGCAGGGAGGGCAATCAGCCCCAGCATTTT. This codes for CASGREGNQPQHF.

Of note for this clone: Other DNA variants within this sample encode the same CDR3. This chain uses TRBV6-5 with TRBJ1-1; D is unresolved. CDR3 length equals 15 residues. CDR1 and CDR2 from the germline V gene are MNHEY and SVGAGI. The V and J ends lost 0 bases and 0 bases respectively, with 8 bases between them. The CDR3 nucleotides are TGTGCCAGCAGTTACTCGGAGGGCTTGAACACTGAAGCTTTCTTT. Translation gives CASSYSEGLNTEAFF.

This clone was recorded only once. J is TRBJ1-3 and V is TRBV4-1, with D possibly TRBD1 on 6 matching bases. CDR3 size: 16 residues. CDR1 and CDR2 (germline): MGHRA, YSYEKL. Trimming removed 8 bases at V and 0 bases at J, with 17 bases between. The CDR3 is CASAPGHWSSGNTIYF. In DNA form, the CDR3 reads TGCGCCAGCGCCCCGGGACACTGGAGCTCTGGAAACACCATATATTTT.

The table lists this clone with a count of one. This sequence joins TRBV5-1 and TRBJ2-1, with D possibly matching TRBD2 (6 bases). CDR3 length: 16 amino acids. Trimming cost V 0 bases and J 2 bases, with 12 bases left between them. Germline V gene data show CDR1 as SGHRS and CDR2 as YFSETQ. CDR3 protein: CASSLGGGATYNEQFF. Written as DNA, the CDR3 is TGCGCCAGCAGCTTGGGTGGCGGGGCAACCTACAATGAGCAGTTCTTC. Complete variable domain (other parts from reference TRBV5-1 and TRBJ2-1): KAGVTQTPRYLIKTRGQQVTLSCSPISGHRSVSWYQQTPGQGLQFLFEYFSETQRNKGNFPGRFSGRQFSNSRSEMNVSTLELGDSALYLCASSLGGGATYNEQFFGPGTRLTVL.